This T cell receptor beta chain was recorded in a study of blood T cell repertoires in COVID-19. In the study overall: Samples of COVID-19 (acute and convalescent) were obtained from the United States, Italy and Spain. T cells, B-cell-depleted T cells, or PBMCs provided the cDNA or gDNA that served as material.

The authors' processing: Amplifying reference gene primers gave estimates of nucleated cell counts. Sequencing used immunoSEQ multiplex PCR; TCRdb keeps in-frame clones, though not all of them. That table is the source of V, J and clone size, and D and trimming were worked out from the DNA. The sample lists about 260,000 clones, over 75% occurring once. V was clipped by 3 bases and J by 5 bases, with 12 bases between them. From germline, CDR1 is SGDLS and CDR2 YYNGEE. CDR3 length: 14 amino acids. This sequence was found in a human donor in a cohort sampled during active COVID-19. V is TRBV9 and J is TRBJ2-1; a possible D gene is TRBD2 (5 bases). Sample: peripheral blood. As DNA, the CDR3 is TGTGCCAGCAGCGACCTCTCGCGGGACAATGAGCAGTTCTTC. Encoded protein: CASSDLSRDNEQFF. Full variable domain (outside the CDR3, taken from reference TRBV9 and TRBJ2-1): DSGVTQTPKHLITATGQRVTLRCSPRSGDLSVYWYQQSLDQGLQFLIQYYNGEERAKGNILERFSAQQFPDLHSELNLSSLELGDSALYFCASSDLSRDNEQFFGPGTRLTVL.